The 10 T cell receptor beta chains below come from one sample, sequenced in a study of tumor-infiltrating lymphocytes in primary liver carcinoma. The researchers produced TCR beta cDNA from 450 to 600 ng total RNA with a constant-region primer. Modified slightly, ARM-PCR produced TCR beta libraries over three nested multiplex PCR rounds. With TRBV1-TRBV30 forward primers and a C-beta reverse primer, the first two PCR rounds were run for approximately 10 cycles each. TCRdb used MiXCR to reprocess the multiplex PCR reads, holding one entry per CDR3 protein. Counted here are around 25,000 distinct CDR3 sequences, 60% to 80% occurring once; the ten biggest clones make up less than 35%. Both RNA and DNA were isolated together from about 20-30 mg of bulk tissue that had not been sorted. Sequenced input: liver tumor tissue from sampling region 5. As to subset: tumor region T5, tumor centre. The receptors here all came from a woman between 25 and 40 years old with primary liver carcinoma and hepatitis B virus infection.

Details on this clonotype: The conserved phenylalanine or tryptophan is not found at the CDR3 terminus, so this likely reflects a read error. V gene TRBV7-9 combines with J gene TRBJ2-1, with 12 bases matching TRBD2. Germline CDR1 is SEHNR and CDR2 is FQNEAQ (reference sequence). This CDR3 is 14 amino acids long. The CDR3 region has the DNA TGTGCCAGCGGCTTAGATCTAGCGGGGGGGATGCAGTTCTTA. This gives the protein CASGLDLAGGMQFL.

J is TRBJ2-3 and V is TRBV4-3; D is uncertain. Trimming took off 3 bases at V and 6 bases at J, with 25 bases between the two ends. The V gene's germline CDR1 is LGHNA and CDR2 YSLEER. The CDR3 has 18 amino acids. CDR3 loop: CASSQSVWLGDPNDTQYF. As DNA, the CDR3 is TGCGCCAGCAGCCAGTCTGTCTGGTTGGGTGATCCCAATGATACGCAGTATTTT.

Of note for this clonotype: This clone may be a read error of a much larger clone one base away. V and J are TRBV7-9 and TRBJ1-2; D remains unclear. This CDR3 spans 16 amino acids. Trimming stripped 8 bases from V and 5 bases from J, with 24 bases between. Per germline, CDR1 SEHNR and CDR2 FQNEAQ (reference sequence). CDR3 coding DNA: TGTGCCAGCGGCCCCGAGGGCAGGCTGTCCCAGTATGGCTACACCTTC. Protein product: CASGPEGRLSQYGYTF.

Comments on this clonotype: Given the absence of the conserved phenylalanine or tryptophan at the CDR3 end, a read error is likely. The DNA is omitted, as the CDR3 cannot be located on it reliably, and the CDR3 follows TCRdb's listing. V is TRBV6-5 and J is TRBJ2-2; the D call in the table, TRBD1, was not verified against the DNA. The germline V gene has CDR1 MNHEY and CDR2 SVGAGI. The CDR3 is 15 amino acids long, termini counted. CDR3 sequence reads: CASSPRTGFTGKLFL.

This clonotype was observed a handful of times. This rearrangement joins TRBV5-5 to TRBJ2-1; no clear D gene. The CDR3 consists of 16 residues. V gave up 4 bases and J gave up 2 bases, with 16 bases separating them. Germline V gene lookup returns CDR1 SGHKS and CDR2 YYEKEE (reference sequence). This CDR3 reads CASSTRRAPPYNEQFF. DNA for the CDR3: TGTGCCAGCAGCACTCGTCGTGCCCCTCCCTACAATGAGCAGTTCTTC.

The CDR3 nucleotides read TGCGCCAGCAGCTCCCTAGCGGGAGCTGTGGACAATGAGCAGTTCTTC. Translating gives CASSSLAGAVDNEQFF. The rearrangement joins TRBV4-1 to TRBJ2-1; 10 bases are shared with TRBD2. CDR1 and CDR2 (germline): MGHRA, YSYEKL. The CDR3 totals 16 residues. V trimming: 5 bases; J trimming: 5 bases; junction bases outside the gene matches: 9.

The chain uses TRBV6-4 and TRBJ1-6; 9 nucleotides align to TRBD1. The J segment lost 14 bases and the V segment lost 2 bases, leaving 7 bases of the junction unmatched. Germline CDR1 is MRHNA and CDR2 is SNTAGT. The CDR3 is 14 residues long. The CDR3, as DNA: TGTGCCAGCAGTGACGGGACAGGGCAATCAACCCTCCACTTT. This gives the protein CASSDGTGQSTLHF.

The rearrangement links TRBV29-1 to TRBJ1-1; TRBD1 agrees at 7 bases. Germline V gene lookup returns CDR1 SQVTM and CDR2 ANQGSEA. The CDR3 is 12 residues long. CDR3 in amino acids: CGAETGSAEAFF. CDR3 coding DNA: TGCGGCGCCGAGACAGGGAGCGCTGAAGCTTTCTTT.

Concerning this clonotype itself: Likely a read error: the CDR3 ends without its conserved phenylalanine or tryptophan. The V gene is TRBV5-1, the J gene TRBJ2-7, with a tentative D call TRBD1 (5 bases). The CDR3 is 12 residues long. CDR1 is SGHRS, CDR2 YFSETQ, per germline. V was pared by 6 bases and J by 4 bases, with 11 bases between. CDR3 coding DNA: TGCGCCAGCAACTTTACAGGTTACGAGCAGTACTCC. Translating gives CASNFTGYEQYS.

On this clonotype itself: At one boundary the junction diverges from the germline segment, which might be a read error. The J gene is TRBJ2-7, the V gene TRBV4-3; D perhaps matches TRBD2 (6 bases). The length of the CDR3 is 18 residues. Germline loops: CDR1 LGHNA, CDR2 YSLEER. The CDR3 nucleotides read TGTGCCAGCAGCCAAGCCGTGACGGGGGATCACATTAGCTACGAGCAGTACTTC. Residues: CASSQAVTGDHISYEQYF.